Listed here is a single TCR beta chain. Its antigen is not known. Generated by immunoSEQ multiplex PCR, the TCRdb table keeps only in-frame clones and is missing some. The sample includes roughly 130,000 clones, 88% of them seen just once. This entry is derived from a study of T cell responses to AZD1222 COVID-19 vaccine. Looked up from germline, CDR1 is MNHEY and CDR2 is SMNVEV (reference sequence). This CDR3 region has 13 residues. Study conclusions and caveats: Vaccine-associated CD4 TCRs ranged over spike, dominating at 160-218 and 743-854. Baseline seropositivity characterized only a handful of AZD1222 recipients. None of the repertoires were sampled until the peak T cell response had passed.

The receptor comes from an adult in good health. The J gene is TRBJ1-5, the V gene TRBV27; D ambiguous. This specimen consisted of peripheral blood, obtained on day 0 of MenACWY control vaccination. CDR3 bases: TGTGCTAGCGGGTTTGTGGGCAATCAGCCCCAGCATTTT. As protein: CASGFVGNQPQHF.